This T cell receptor beta chain was sequenced during a study of T cells in Graves' hyperthyroidism and ophthalmopathy. It was considered stable Graves' hyperthyroidism when ophthalmopathy did not progress within 18 months. The TCR beta CDR3 regions underwent amplification using RNA transcripts as the source. HTBI primers were employed in a first-round RT-PCR of the TCR CDR3. TCRdb reanalysed the multiplex PCR reads using MiXCR and keeps one entry per CDR3 protein. The sample lists 480,000 or so distinct CDR3 sequences, under 15% occurring once. The germline gives CDR1 LNHDA, CDR2 SQIVND (reference sequence). The CDR3 consists of 15 residues. V gave up 3 bases and J gave up 8 bases; unmatched junction bases: 10.

The receptor comes from a woman aged 18-29 years with Graves' hyperthyroidism. The gene calls are TRBV19 and TRBJ2-3; 8 bases are shared with TRBD2. The material sequenced was blood. The CDR3 region is CASSMTSAEGVTQYF. DNA of the CDR3: TGTGCCAGTAGTATGACTAGCGCCGAAGGGGTTACGCAGTATTTT. Combining the CDR3 with reference TRBV19 and TRBJ2-3 gives the whole variable domain DGGITQSPKYLFRKEGQNVTLSCEQNLNHDAMYWYRQDPGQGLRLIYYSQIVNDFQKGDIAEGYSVSREKKESFPLTVTSAQKNPTAFYLCASSMTSAEGVTQYFGPGTRLTVL.